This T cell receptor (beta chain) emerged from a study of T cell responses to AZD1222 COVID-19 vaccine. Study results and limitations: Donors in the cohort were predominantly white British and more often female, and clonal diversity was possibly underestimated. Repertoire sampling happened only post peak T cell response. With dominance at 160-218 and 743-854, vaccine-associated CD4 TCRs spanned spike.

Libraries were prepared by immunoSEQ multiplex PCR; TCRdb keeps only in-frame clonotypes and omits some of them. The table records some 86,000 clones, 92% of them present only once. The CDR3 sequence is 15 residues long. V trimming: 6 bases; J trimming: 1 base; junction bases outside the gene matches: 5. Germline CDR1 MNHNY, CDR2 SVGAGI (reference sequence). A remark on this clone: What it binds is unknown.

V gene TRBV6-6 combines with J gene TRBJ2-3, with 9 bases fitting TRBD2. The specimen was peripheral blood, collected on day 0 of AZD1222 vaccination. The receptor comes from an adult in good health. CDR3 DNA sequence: TGTGCCAGCAGATTAGCGGGAGAAGGCACAGATACGCAGTATTTT. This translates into CASRLAGEGTDTQYF.